This T cell receptor (beta chain) was sequenced during a study of cytomegalovirus exposure and HLA in healthy donors. Remarks on this clone: Its specificity is unknown.

The germline gives CDR1 LNHNV, CDR2 YYDKDF (reference sequence). Trimming at V came to 7 bases and at J to 4 bases, leaving 7 bases not matched to a gene. The CDR3 extends over 14 amino acids. The PCR used 60 Vbeta and 13 Jbeta primers. The authors' processing: The authors later counted roughly 76 million unique TCR beta chains, approximately 12 million of them shared. TCRdb's table, derived via immunoSEQ multiplex PCR, lists solely in-frame clones and lacks some. V and J calls and clone size are given by that table; D and trimming were obtained from the DNA. The sample yields around 90,000 clones, roughly 60% seen once. General study results and limits: Most of the TCR beta V segments (in an earlier analysis) were productive either about 90% or about 30% of the time. Some public TCRs appeared in many individuals, while most sequences were rare. Later analysis identified a missense DCLRE1C variant that was linked to TCR beta V- and J-gene trimming.

The source material was PBMCs. This clonotype originated in a boy aged 10-17 years in good health and CMV-seropositive. The rearrangement uses TRBV15 and TRBJ1-1; 9 bases match TRBD1. CDR3 sequence: CATTRDRVGTEAFF. The CDR3 DNA is TGTGCCACCACCCGGGACAGGGTAGGCACTGAAGCTTTCTTT.